The source of this T cell receptor beta chain is a study of shared clonotypes between healthy human individuals. Study at large: Researchers drew samples from a couple of women and a few men aged 18 to 49.

CDR3 length: 16 amino acids. The germline V gene has CDR1 MNHNY and CDR2 SVGAGI (reference sequence). Trimming removed 3 bases from V and 1 base from J; junction bases left unmatched: 5. The repertoire was sequenced with immunoSEQ multiplex PCR; TCRdb's copy has only in-frame clones and lacks some. The table includes about 2.4 million clones, 93% detected once. This clone was counted between two and nine times. This clonotype was sampled from a man aged 18 to 29 in good health. Some clones in this sample may be carry-over from other donors' samples. The chain is built from TRBV6-6 and TRBJ1-5; 8 positions agree with TRBD1. The sequenced material came from naive CD4+ T cells from PBMCs. Regarding subset: CD45RA+ positively selected. The CDR3 reads CASSYLRTGSNQPQHF. DNA for the CDR3: TGTGCCAGCAGTTATTTGAGGACAGGGAGCAATCAGCCCCAGCATTTT.